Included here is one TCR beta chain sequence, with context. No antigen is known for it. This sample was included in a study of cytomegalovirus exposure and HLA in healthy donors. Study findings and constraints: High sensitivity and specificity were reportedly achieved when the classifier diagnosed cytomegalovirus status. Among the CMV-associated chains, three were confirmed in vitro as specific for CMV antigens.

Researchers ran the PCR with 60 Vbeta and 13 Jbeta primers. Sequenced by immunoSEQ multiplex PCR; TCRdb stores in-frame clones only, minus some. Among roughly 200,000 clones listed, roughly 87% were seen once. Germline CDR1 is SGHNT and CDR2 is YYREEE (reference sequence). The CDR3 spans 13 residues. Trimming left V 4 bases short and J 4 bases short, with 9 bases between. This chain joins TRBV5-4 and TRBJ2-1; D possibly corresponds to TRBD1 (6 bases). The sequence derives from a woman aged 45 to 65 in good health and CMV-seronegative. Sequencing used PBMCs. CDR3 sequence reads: CASSEQGYNEQFF. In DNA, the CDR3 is TGTGCCAGCAGCGAACAGGGTTACAATGAGCAGTTCTTC. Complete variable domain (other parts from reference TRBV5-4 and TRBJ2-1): ETGVTQSPTHLIKTRGQQVTLRCSSQSGHNTVSWYQQALGQGPQFIFQYYREEENGRGNFPPRFSGLQFPNYSSELNVNALELDDSALYLCASSEQGYNEQFFGPGTRLTVL.